This T cell receptor beta chain was captured in a study of cytotoxic CD8 clonotypes in ibrutinib-treated CLL (dated by TCRdb to the early 2020s). Some background on the complete study: In this cohort, about 16 patients were treatment-naive and roughly 10 were relapsed/refractory, while some 18 had unmutated IGHV. Partial responses were observed in around 25 patients and complete responses in 2; after a median follow-up of around 64 months, remission was maintained in around 14 patients and progression was observed in around twelve. Response samples were taken after a median of roughly a year on treatment, ranging from 6 to 36 months. An average of 255,043 productive templates and some 100,000 productive rearrangements was obtained per sample. Longitudinal samples were available for about 30% of the roughly 90 trial participants. Cryopreserved peripheral blood mononuclear cells were collected at three points: before therapy, at response, and at either sustained remission or disease progression.

Approximately 2 micrograms of genomic DNA were extracted from cryopreserved PBMCs for TCR beta library preparation. Longitudinal blood samples from CLL patients receiving ibrutinib monotherapy were subjected to high-throughput TCR beta sequencing. Patients were enrolled in a phase 2 open-label single-center ibrutinib monotherapy trial. V drops 2 bases and J drops 0 bases, leaving 11 bases in between. Via the germline V gene, CDR1 is SGHDN and CDR2 FVKESK. The CDR3 holds 16 amino acids from the cysteine to the phenylalanine. Of the read, only the CDR3 DNA is kept; its 48 bases are in frame from base 1. Comment on this clone: Its antigen is currently not known. The sample holds no much larger clone one base away, and base qualities are not on file.

Overall study results and their limits: Public clonotypes were found to be uncommon and were observed to contract or remain stable during treatment; the increase in clonality was shown to reflect expansion of private clonotypes at ibrutinib response. Clonality increased at ibrutinib response, stayed stable in sustained remission, and fell back toward baseline at progression. Baseline clonality was found to be higher than that of age-matched healthy donors and was strongly correlated with circulating CD8+ T-cell counts. Sustained-remission and progressing patients did not have matched sampling times, and lymph node repertoires were not examined.

A MiSeq instrument was used for deep resolution sequencing, which targeted depths ranging from 1 in 1 million up to 1 in 200,000 T cells, with coverage averaging 10x for each clonotype. TCR beta libraries were generated with the immunoSEQ hsTCRB Kit. The study's own analysis went as follows. The data were analyzed with ImmunoSEQ Analyzer and ImmunoSEQ Data Assistant, and V, D and J gene assignments followed IMGT definitions. Clonality, with values ranging from 0 to 1, was calculated as one minus the normalized Shannon entropy of productive rearrangement frequencies. Only overrepresented clonotypes making up at least 0.05% of each patient's repertoire were included in the public clonotype analysis. Repertoires from some twelve age-matched healthy donors in immuneACCESS were used as clonality controls. TCRdb stores this immuneACCESS table with in-frame sequences only. Part of the clones is absent; in the studies checked, under half of the shortfall reflects unresolved V genes, and no reason is known for the rest. V and J calls and clone size are copied from that table; D and trimming were computed from the DNA. The sample table records around 310,000 clones; 80% of these occur just once. Of the sample, over 5.5% falls within the top ten clones.

The sequence was obtained from a human donor with chronic lymphocytic leukemia. Specimen: PBMCs, collected before ibrutinib treatment. The chain is encoded by TRBV14 joined to TRBJ2-1, with the D gene not confidently named. This receptor has the CDR3 CASSQSGRYSYNEQFF. The nucleotide sequence reads TGTGCCAGCAGCCAATCTGGGCGGTACTCCTACAATGAGCAGTTCTTC.